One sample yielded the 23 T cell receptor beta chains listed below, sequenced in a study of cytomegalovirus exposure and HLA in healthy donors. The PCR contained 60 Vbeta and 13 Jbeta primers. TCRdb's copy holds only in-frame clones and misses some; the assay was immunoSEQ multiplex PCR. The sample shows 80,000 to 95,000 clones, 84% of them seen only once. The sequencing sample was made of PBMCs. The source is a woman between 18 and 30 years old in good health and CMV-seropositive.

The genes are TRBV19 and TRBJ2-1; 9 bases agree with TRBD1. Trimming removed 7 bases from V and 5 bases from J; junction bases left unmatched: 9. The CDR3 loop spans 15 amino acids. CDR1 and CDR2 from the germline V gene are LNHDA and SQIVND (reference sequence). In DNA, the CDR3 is TGTGCCAGTACCAACAGTAGGACAGGGGACAATGAGCAGTTCTTC. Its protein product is CASTNSRTGDNEQFF.

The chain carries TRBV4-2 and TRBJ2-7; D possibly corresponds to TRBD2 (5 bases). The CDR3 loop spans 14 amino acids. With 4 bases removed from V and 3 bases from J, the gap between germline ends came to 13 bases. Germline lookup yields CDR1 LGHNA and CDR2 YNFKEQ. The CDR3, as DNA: TGTGCCAGCAGCCCGGAGGACTCGAGCTACGAGCAGTACTTC. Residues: CASSPEDSSYEQYF.

CDR3 nucleotides: TGTGCCAGCAGTCGAGAATCGAACACCGGGGAGCTGTTTTTT. Its protein is CASSRESNTGELFF. This chain joins TRBV2 and TRBJ2-2, with D unclear. CDR1 and CDR2 from the germline V gene are SNHLY and FYNNEI. CDR3 length equals 14 residues. The V end lost 5 bases, the J end lost 0 bases, and 7 bases lay between the germline ends.

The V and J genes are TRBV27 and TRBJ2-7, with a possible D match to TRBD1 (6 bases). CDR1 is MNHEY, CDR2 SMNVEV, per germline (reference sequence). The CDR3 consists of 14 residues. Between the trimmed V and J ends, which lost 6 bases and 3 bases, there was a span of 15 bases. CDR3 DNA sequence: TGTGCCAGCAGGCCCAGGGGCACCTACTACGAGCAGTACTTC. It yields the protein CASRPRGTYYEQYF.

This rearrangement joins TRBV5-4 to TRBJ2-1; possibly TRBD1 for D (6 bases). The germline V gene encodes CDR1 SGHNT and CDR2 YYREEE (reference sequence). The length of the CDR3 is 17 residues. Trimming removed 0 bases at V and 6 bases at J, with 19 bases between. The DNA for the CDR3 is TGTGCCAGCAGCTTGGGAGCAGGGGCTAACTGGGGCAATGAGCAGTTCTTC. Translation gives CASSLGAGANWGNEQFF.

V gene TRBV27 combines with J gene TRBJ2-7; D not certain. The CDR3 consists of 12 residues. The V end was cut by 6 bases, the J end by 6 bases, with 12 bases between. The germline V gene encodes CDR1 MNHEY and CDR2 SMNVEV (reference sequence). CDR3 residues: CASSPSGGEQYF. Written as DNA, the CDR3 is TGTGCCAGCAGCCCCTCCGGCGGCGAGCAGTACTTC.

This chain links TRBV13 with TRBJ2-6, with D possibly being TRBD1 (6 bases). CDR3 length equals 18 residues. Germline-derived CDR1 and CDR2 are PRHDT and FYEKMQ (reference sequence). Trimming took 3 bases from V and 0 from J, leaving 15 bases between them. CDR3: CASSFHPGQSSGANVLTF. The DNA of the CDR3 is TGTGCCAGCAGCTTTCACCCGGGACAAAGCTCTGGGGCCAACGTCCTGACTTTC.

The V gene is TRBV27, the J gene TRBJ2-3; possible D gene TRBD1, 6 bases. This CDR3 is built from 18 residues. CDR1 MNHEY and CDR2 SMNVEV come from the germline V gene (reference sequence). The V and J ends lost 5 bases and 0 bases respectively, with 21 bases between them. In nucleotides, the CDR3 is TGTGCCAGCAGTACAGGGACGAGGCGAGGCGGGAGCACAGATACGCAGTATTTT. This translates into CASSTGTRRGGSTDTQYF.

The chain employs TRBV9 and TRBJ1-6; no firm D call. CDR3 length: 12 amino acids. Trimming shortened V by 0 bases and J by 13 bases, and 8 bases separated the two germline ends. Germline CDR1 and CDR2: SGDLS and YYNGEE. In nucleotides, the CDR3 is TGTGCCAGCAGCGTAGATGTGGGCCCCCTCCACTTT. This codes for CASSVDVGPLHF.

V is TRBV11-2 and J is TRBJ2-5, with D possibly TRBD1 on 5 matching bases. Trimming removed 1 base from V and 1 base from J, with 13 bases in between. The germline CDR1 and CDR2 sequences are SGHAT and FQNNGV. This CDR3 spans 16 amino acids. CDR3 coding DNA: TGTGCCAGCAGCTTAGGCCAGACAGCCATCCAAGAGACCCAGTACTTC. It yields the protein CASSLGQTAIQETQYF.

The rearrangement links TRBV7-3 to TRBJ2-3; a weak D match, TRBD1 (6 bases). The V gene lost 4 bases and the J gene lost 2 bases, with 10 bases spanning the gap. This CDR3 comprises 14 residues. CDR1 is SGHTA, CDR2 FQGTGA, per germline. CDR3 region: CASSSGTHTDTQYF. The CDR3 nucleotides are TGTGCCAGCAGCTCCGGGACACACACAGATACGCAGTATTTT. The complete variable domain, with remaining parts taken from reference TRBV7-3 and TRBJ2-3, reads GAGVSQTPSNKVTEKGKYVELRCDPISGHTALYWYRQSLGQGPEFLIYFQGTGAADDSGLPNDRFFAVRPEGSVSTLKIQRTERGDSAVYLCASSSGTHTDTQYFGPGTRLTVL.

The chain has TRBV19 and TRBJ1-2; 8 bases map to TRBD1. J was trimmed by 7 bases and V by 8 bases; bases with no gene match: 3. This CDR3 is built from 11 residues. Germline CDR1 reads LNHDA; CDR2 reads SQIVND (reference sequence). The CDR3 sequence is CASFTGGGYTF. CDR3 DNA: TGTGCCAGTTTTACAGGGGGTGGCTACACCTTC.

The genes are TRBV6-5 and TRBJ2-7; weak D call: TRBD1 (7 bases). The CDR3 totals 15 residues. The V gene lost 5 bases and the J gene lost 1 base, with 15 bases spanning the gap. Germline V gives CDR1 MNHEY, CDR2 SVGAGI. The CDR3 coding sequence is TGTGCCAGCAGTCCGATCAGGGGGGCGTCCTACGAGCAGTACTTC. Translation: CASSPIRGASYEQYF.

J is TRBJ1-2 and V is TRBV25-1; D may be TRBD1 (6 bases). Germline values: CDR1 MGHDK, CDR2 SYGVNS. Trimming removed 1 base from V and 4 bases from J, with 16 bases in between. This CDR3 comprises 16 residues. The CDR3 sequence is CASSESGGGSFYGYTF. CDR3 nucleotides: TGTGCCAGCAGTGAATCGGGAGGGGGAAGCTTCTATGGCTACACCTTC.

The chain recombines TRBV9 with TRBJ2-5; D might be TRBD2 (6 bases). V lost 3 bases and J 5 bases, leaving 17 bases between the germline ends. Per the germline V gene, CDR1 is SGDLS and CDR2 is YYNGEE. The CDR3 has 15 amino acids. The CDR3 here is CASSALSSGLETQYF. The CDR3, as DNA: TGTGCCAGCAGCGCACTATCAAGCGGGTTGGAGACCCAGTACTTC.

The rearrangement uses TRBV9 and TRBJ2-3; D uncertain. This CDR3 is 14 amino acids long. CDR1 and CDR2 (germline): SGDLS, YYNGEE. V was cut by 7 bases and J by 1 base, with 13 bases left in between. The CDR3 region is CASGRSLRTDTQYF. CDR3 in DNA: TGTGCCAGCGGAAGGAGCTTGCGCACAGATACGCAGTATTTT.

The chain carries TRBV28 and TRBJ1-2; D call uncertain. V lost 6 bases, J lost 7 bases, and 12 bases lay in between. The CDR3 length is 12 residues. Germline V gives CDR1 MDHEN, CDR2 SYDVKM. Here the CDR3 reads CASSRRRGGYTF. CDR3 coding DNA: TGTGCCAGCAGCCGCCGCCGGGGTGGCTACACCTTC.

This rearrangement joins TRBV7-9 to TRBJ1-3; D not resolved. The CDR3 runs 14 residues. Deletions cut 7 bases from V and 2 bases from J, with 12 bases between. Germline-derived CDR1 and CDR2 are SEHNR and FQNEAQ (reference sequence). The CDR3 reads CASIRREAGNTIYF. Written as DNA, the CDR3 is TGTGCCAGCATTCGCCGGGAGGCTGGAAACACCATATATTTT. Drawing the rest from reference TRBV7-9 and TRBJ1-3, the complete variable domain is DTGVSQNPRHKITKRGQNVTFRCDPISEHNRLYWYRQTLGQGPEFLTYFQNEAQLEKSRLLSDRFSAERPKGSFSTLEIQRTEQGDSAMYLCASIRREAGNTIYFGEGSWLTVV.

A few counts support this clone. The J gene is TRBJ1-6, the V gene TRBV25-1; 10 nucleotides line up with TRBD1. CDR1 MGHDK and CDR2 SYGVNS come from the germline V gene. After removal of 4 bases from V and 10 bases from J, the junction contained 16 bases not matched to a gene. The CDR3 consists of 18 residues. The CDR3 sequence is CASSAARHWDRGISPLHF. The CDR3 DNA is TGTGCCAGCAGTGCGGCCAGGCATTGGGACAGGGGTATCTCACCCCTCCACTTT. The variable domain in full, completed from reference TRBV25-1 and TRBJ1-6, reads EADIYQTPRYLVIGTGKKITLECSQTMGHDKMYWYQQDPGMELHLIHYSYGVNSTEKGDLSSESTVSRIRTEHFPLTLESARPSHTSQYLCASSAARHWDRGISPLHFGNGTRLTVT.

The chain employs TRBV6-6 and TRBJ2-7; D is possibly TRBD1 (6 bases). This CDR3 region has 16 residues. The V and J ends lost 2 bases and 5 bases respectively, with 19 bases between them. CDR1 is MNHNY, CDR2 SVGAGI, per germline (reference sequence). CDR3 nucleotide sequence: TGTGCCAGCAGTTACCCGGGATTACAGGGTATCCACGAGCAGTACTTC. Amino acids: CASSYPGLQGIHEQYF.

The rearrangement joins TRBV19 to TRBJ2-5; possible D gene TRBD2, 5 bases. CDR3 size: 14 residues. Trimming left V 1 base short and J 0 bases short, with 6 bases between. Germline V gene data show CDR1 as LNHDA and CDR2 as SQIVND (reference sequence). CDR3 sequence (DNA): TGTGCCAGTAGTATAGCGGGGTACCAAGAGACCCAGTACTTC. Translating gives CASSIAGYQETQYF.

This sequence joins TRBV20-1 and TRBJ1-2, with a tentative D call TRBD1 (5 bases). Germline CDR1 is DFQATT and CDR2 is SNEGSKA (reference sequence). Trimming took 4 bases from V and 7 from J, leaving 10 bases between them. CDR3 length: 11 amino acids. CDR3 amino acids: CSATRGFGYTF. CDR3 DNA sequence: TGCAGTGCTACCCGGGGGTTTGGCTACACCTTC.

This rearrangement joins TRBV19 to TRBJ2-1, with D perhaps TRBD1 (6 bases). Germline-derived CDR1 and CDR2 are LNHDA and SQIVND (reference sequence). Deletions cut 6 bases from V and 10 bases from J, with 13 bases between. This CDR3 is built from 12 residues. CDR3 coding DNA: TGTGCCAGTAGACAGGGAGTAGGCGAGCAGTTCTTC. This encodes CASRQGVGEQFF.